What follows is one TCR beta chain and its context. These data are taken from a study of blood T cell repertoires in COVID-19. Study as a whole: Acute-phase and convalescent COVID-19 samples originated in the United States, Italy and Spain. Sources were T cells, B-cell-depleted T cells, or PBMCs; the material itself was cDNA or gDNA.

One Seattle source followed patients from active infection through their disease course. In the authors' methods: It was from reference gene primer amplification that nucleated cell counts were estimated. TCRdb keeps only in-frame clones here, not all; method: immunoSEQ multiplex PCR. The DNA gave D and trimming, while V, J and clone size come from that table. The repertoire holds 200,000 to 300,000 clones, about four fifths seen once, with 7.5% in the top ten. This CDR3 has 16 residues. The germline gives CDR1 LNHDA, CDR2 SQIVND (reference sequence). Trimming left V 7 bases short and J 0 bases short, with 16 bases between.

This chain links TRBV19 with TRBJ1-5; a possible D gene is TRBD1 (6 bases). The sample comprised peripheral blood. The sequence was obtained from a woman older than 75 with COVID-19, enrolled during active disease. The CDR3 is CASTVRTAYSNQPQHF. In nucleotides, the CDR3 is TGTGCCAGTACAGTCAGGACAGCTTATAGCAATCAGCCCCAGCATTTT.